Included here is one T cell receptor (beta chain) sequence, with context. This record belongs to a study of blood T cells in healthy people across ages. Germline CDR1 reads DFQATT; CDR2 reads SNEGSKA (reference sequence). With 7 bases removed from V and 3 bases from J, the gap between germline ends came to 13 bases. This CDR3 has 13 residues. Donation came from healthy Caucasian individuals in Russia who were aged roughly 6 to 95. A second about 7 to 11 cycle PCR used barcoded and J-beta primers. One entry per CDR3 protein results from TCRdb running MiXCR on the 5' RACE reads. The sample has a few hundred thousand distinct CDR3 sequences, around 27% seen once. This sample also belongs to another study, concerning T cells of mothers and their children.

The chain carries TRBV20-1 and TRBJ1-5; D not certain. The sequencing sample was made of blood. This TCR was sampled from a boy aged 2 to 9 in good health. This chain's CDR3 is CSVAAGDNQPQHF. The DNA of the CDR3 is TGCAGTGTAGCGGCGGGTGACAATCAGCCCCAGCATTTT.